This T cell receptor beta chain originates from a study of T cell repertoires in cytomegalovirus infection. Study in general: Carrying CMV and the relevant HLA type showed in public TCR beta signatures.

MiXCR, run by TCRdb on the reads, gives a single entry per CDR3 protein. This sample yields about 680,000 distinct CDR3 sequences, of which 20% to 25% are seen a single time; around 7.6% belongs to the top ten. For this clonotype: Its antigen is unidentified.

The V gene end was trimmed by 4 bases and the J gene end by 2 bases; junction bases not matched to a gene: 4. CDR1 is KGHSH and CDR2 is LQKENI in the germline V gene. This CDR3 has 16 amino acids. Study-wide results and caveats: Predominance within the ex vivo response was attributable to HLA-C-restricted CMV-specific TCR beta clonotypes.

Sequencing used CD8+ T cells from PBMCs. This TCR was recovered from a human donor in good health (CMV status not recorded). Some clones in this sample may be carry-over from other donors' samples. The chain links TRBV18 to TRBJ2-5, with 13 nucleotides matching TRBD2. The CDR3 bases are TGTGCCAGCTCACACCGGACTAGCGGGGGACAAGAGACCCAGTACTTC. Translating it yields CASSHRTSGGQETQYF.